The entry that follows covers one T cell receptor beta chain sequence. Antigen: not known. This record belongs to a study of OX40 agonist ivuxolimab in advanced cancers. The overall study: Of the participants, 40% to 50% had some prior anti-PD-1, anti-PD-L1 or anti-CTLA-4 therapy, which was allowed.

Study-level results: There were, on average, more expanded clones in CD8+ T cells than in CD4+. Some of the nonresponding patients also showed low levels of normalized T-cell clonal expansion.

TCRdb keeps only in-frame clones here, not all; method: immunoSEQ multiplex PCR. The repertoire includes about 58,000 clones, around 83% of them detected once, and around 0.99% sits in the top ten. The V end lost 3 bases, the J end lost 1 base, and 12 bases lay between the germline ends. The CDR3 extends over 15 amino acids. Germline V lookup: CDR1 LNHDA, CDR2 SQIVND (reference sequence). The receptor comes from an adult with an advanced solid tumor such as melanoma, head and neck, liver or kidney cancer. The chain is built from TRBV19 and TRBJ2-5; D gene unclear. Sequences were derived from CD4+ or CD8+ T cells sorted from blood, sampled in a trial of the OX40 agonist ivuxolimab. The CDR3 DNA reads as TGTGCCAGTAGTATGGGCTTTAAGTCCCAAGAGACCCAGTACTTC. Translation: CASSMGFKSQETQYF.